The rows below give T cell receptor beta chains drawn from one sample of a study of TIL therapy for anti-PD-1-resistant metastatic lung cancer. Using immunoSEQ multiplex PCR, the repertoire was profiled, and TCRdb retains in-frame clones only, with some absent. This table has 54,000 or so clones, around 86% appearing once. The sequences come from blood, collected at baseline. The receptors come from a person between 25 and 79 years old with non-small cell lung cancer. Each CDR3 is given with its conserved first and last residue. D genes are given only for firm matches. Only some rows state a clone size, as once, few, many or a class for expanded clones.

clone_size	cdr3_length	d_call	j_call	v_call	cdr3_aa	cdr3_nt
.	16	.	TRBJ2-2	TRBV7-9	CASTLARGLDTGELFF	TGTGCCAGCACTCTAGCCCGGGGCCTTGACACCGGGGAGCTGTTTTTT
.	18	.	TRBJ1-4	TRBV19	CASRAYNDSLYPKEKLFF	TGTGCCAGTAGGGCCTACAACGACAGCCTTTACCCAAAAGAAAAACTGTTTTTT
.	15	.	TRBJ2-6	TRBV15	CATSRVGSGANVLTF	TGTGCCACCAGCAGAGTGGGGTCTGGGGCCAACGTCCTGACTTTC
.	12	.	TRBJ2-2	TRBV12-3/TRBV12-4	CASTANTGELFF	TGTGCCAGCACCGCAAACACCGGGGAGCTGTTTTTT
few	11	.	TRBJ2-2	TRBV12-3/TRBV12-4	CASSKAGELFF	TGTGCCAGCAGCAAAGCCGGGGAGCTGTTTTTT
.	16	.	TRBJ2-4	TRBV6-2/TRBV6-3	CASSYTGGLAKNIQYF	TGTGCCAGCAGTTACACCGGGGGCCTAGCCAAAAACATTCAGTACTTC
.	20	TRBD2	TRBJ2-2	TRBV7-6	CASSLVPLPAGGPNTGELFF	TGTGCCAGCAGCTTAGTTCCCCTCCCAGCGGGAGGGCCCAACACCGGGGAGCTGTTTTTT
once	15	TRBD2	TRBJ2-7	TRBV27	CASSPRTSGAWEQYF	TGTGCCAGCAGTCCGCGGACTAGCGGGGCCTGGGAGCAGTACTTC
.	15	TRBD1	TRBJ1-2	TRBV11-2	CASSPGQGKGYGYTF	TGTGCCAGCAGCCCAGGACAGGGGAAAGGCTATGGCTACACCTTC
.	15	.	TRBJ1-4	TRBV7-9	CASSLAEGGDEKLFF	TGTGCCAGCAGCTTAGCCGAGGGGGGTGATGAAAAACTGTTTTTT
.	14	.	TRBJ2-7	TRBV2	CASSENGGWDEQYF	TGTGCCAGCAGTGAAAACGGAGGCTGGGACGAGCAGTACTTC
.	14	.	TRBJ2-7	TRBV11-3	CASSPLGDSYEQYF	TGTGCCAGCAGCCCACTCGGGGACTCCTACGAGCAGTACTTC
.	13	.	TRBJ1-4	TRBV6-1	CASSEFGGQGLFF	TGTGCCAGCAGTGAATTTGGGGGGCAGGGGCTGTTTTTT
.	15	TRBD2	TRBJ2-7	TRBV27	CASSFQTGTSGEQYF	TGTGCCAGCAGTTTCCAAACCGGGACTAGCGGCGAGCAGTACTTC
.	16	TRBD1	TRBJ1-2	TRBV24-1	CATSDRDSKGDYGYTF	TGTGCCACCAGTGATCGGGACAGCAAAGGGGACTATGGCTACACCTTC
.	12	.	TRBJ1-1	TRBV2	CASRTANTEAFF	TGTGCCAGCAGGACGGCGAACACTGAAGCTTTCTTT